The 22 T cell receptor beta chains presented below share a single source sample, sequenced in a study of T cell changes during pregnancy in multiple sclerosis (dated by TCRdb to about 2019). The library was built by means of the immunoSEQ multiplex PCR assay. What TCRdb holds here is the immuneACCESS table cut down to in-frame rearrangements. Part of the clones is not present; checked against another copy, under half of the missing clones reflect an unresolved V gene, and the others are unexplained. The sample table contains approximately 39,000 clones; only one count was recorded for around 94% of them. Jointly, the top ten make up around 1.3% of the sample. Sequenced input: PBMCs (not recorded whether the cells were cultured). The receptors stem from a female donor with multiple sclerosis, enrolled in a pregnancy study.

The chain has TRBV7-9 and TRBJ2-4, with TRBD2 as a possible D gene (5 bases). V lost 1 base, J lost 9 bases, and 13 bases lay in between. Germline assignment: CDR1 SEHNR and CDR2 FQNEAQ (reference sequence). CDR3 length: 14 amino acids. CDR3 residues: CASSLGGSGGIQYF. As DNA, the CDR3 is TGTGCCAGCAGCTTAGGAGGTTCCGGAGGCATTCAGTACTTC.

V usage is TRBV7-2 and J usage is TRBJ1-4, with TRBD1 identical over 8 bases. V lost 0 bases, J lost 2 bases, and 5 bases stayed unmatched. Per the germline V gene, CDR1 is SGHTA and CDR2 is FQGNSA. There are 17 residues in the CDR3. The CDR3 DNA reads as TGTGCCAGCAGCTTAGCTCCAGGGGGCGCGACTAATGAAAAACTGTTTTTT. As protein: CASSLAPGGATNEKLFF.

A few counts support this clone. This sequence joins TRBV30 and TRBJ2-7; TRBD1 matches at 12 bases. The trim removed 3 bases at V and 5 bases at J, leaving 11 bases unmatched. Germline V gives CDR1 GTSNPN, CDR2 SVGIG (reference sequence). The CDR3 is made up of 16 amino acids. The CDR3 DNA sequence: TGTGCCTGGAGCCCCCCACCGGGACAGGGGGCGGACGAGCAGTACTTC. This gives the protein CAWSPPPGQGADEQYF.

The V and J genes are TRBV6-1 and TRBJ2-7; D gene ambiguous. Germline values: CDR1 MNHNS, CDR2 SASEGT. V was shortened by 6 bases and J by 4 bases, with 10 bases between the two germline ends. The CDR3 extends over 12 amino acids. This chain's CDR3 is CASRRYTYEQYF. In nucleotides, the CDR3 is TGTGCCAGCAGGCGATACACGTACGAGCAGTACTTC.

The chain couples TRBV6-6 to TRBJ1-2, with 7 bases lining up with TRBD1. The CDR3 length is 15 residues. CDR1 is MNHNY, CDR2 SVGAGI, per germline (reference sequence). Trimming cost V 6 bases and J 6 bases; bases outside gene matches: 13. CDR3 region: CASSLTGQVPNGYTF. CDR3 DNA: TGTGCCAGCAGCCTTACCGGACAGGTCCCTAATGGCTACACCTTC.

The V and J genes are TRBV19 and TRBJ1-4; D unclear. Germline loops: CDR1 LNHDA, CDR2 SQIVND (reference sequence). The CDR3 is 13 amino acids. Deletions cut 7 bases from V and 0 bases from J, with 6 bases between. This CDR3 reads CASTRTTNEKLFF. The CDR3 DNA reads TGTGCCAGTACCAGGACAACTAATGAAAAACTGTTTTTT.

The chain combines TRBV4-3 with TRBJ2-2; D is unresolved. The CDR3 loop spans 19 amino acids. CDR1 LGHNA and CDR2 YSLEER come from the germline V gene. V was shortened by 1 base and J by 0 bases, with 18 bases between the two germline ends. The CDR3 sequence is CASSQGWVGTLANTGELFF. The DNA of the CDR3 is TGCGCCAGCAGCCAAGGGTGGGTCGGAACCCTTGCGAACACCGGGGAGCTGTTTTTT.

Of note for this clone: Other DNA sequences in the same sample also yield this CDR3. The chain has TRBV7-9 and TRBJ2-7; unclear D gene. The CDR3 has 11 residues. Germline V gene data show CDR1 as SEHNR and CDR2 as FQNEAQ (reference sequence). Trimming stripped 8 bases from V and 1 base from J, with 6 bases between. The CDR3 coding sequence is TGTGCCAGCGCCACGTCCTACGAGCAGTACTTC. Amino acid sequence: CASATSYEQYF.

This chain links TRBV18 with TRBJ2-3, with a possible D match to TRBD2 (6 bases). V lost 0 bases and J lost 0, with 10 bases in between. Germline V CDR1 and CDR2: KGHSH, LQKENI. This CDR3 spans 16 amino acids. The CDR3 coding sequence is TGTGCCAGCTCACCACCGGGACTGTACAGCACAGATACGCAGTATTTT. Amino acid sequence: CASSPPGLYSTDTQYF. The variable domain in full, completed from reference TRBV18 and TRBJ2-3, reads NAGVMQNPRHLVRRRGQEARLRCSPMKGHSHVYWYRQLPEEGLKFMVYLQKENIIDESGMPKERFSAEFPKEGPSILRIQQVVRGDSAAYFCASSPPGLYSTDTQYFGPGTRLTVL.

The rearrangement uses TRBV11-2 and TRBJ2-5; TRBD2 matches at 8 bases. The V gene end was trimmed by 1 base and the J gene end by 4 bases; junction bases not matched to a gene: 5. The CDR3 has 15 amino acids. Germline V gene lookup returns CDR1 SGHAT and CDR2 FQNNGV. The CDR3 sequence is CASSLVTAGVETQYF. For the CDR3, the DNA is TGTGCCAGCAGCTTAGTAACAGCGGGGGTAGAGACCCAGTACTTC.

The rearrangement uses TRBV4-3 and TRBJ1-3; D is unresolved. The germline gives CDR1 LGHNA, CDR2 YSLEER. This CDR3 is built from 15 residues. Trimming cost V 0 bases and J 0 bases, with 6 bases left between them. CDR3 DNA sequence: TGCGCCAGCAGCCAAGAAACAGTCTCTGGAAACACCATATATTTT. This translates into CASSQETVSGNTIYF.

The chain recombines TRBV4-3 with TRBJ2-1; D remains ambiguous. This CDR3 has 14 residues. Germline assignment: CDR1 LGHNA and CDR2 YSLEER. Trimming stripped 0 bases from V and 4 bases from J, with 7 bases between. CDR3 coding DNA: TGCGCCAGCAGCCAAGATCGCCTATACAATGAGCAGTTCTTC. Its protein is CASSQDRLYNEQFF.

The chain couples TRBV6-5 to TRBJ2-7; a weak D match, TRBD1 (5 bases). Germline CDR1 reads MNHEY; CDR2 reads SVGAGI. V was pared by 2 bases and J by 2 bases, with 16 bases between. CDR3 length: 16 residues. The CDR3, as DNA: TGTGCCAGCAGTTACGGGTCTGGGGCAGGAGCCTACGAGCAGTACTTC. Translating it yields CASSYGSGAGAYEQYF.

This rearrangement joins TRBV6-1 to TRBJ1-2; unclear D gene. This CDR3 has 13 residues. V dropped 5 bases and J dropped 7 bases, with 14 bases sitting between them. Germline V gene data show CDR1 as MNHNS and CDR2 as SASEGT. CDR3 sequence (DNA): TGTGCCAGCAGTTCACCCCGCTCGTTTGGCTACACCTTC. Its protein product is CASSSPRSFGYTF.

The chain carries TRBV29-1 and TRBJ1-5; a possible D gene is TRBD1 (6 bases). CDR1 and CDR2 (germline): SQVTM, ANQGSEA. V was shortened by 4 bases and J by 7 bases, with 14 bases between the two germline ends. The CDR3 spans 13 residues. The CDR3 protein is CSVVVQGGQPQHF. The CDR3 DNA reads TGCAGCGTTGTGGTACAGGGAGGACAGCCCCAGCATTTT.

The chain recombines TRBV15 with TRBJ2-3; 10 positions match TRBD2. CDR1 and CDR2 from the germline V gene are LNHNV and YYDKDF (reference sequence). This CDR3 has 17 amino acids. J gave up 5 bases and V 3 bases, and 11 bases lay outside the gene matches. CDR3 bases: TGTGCCACCAGCAGCCCGGGACTAGCGAGAAGTGGAGATACGCAGTATTTT. It codes for CATSSPGLARSGDTQYF. The variable domain in full, completed from reference TRBV15 and TRBJ2-3, reads DAMVIQNPRYQVTQFGKPVTLSCSQTLNHNVMYWYQQKSSQAPKLLFHYYDKDFNNEADTPDNFQSRRPNTSFCFLDIRSPGLGDTAMYLCATSSPGLARSGDTQYFGPGTRLTVL.

This clone was recorded once. The chain combines TRBV6-5 with TRBJ1-1, with TRBD1 matching over 8 bases. Trimming removed 5 bases from V and 4 bases from J; junction bases left unmatched: 6. The CDR3 spans 14 residues. Germline V gene lookup returns CDR1 MNHEY and CDR2 SVGAGI. The CDR3 protein is CASSISRGRTEAFF. For the CDR3, the DNA is TGTGCCAGCAGTATTTCCAGGGGGCGCACTGAAGCTTTCTTT.

The chain joins TRBV5-1 to TRBJ1-1; D ambiguous. The ends were cut back, 4 bases at V and 0 bases at J, with 7 bases in the middle. There are 13 residues in the CDR3. Germline CDR1 is SGHRS and CDR2 is YFSETQ. CDR3 region: CASSQTLNTEAFF. CDR3 sequence (DNA): TGCGCCAGCAGCCAGACACTGAACACTGAAGCTTTCTTT.

The gene calls are TRBV29-1 and TRBJ1-1; no clear D gene. The ends were cut back, 4 bases at V and 7 bases at J, with 10 bases in the middle. CDR3 length: 11 amino acids. Germline V gives CDR1 SQVTM, CDR2 ANQGSEA. CDR3 sequence reads: CSVVLTDEAFF. The CDR3 DNA follows: TGCAGCGTTGTACTGACGGATGAAGCTTTCTTT.

The rearrangement links TRBV7-9 to TRBJ2-5; 7 bases are shared with TRBD2. J was trimmed by 4 bases and V by 3 bases; bases with no gene match: 2. The CDR3 extends over 13 amino acids. The germline V gene has CDR1 SEHNR and CDR2 FQNEAQ (reference sequence). CDR3 DNA: TGTGCCAGCAGCTTTTGGGGGGGAGAGACCCAGTACTTC. It specifies CASSFWGGETQYF.

J is TRBJ2-1 and V is TRBV2; 10 nucleotides agree with TRBD2. Losses at the gene ends were 6 bases for V and 2 bases for J; bases not matched to a gene: 7. This CDR3 is 16 amino acids long. Germline V gene sequence: CDR1 SNHLY, CDR2 FYNNEI. The CDR3 here is CASRWIAGGTYNEQFF. The CDR3 DNA sequence: TGTGCCAGCAGATGGATAGCGGGAGGTACCTACAATGAGCAGTTCTTC.

This rearrangement joins TRBV23-1 to TRBJ1-5; D ambiguous. TRBV23-1 is known as an ORF, though its function is uncertain. Trimming took 10 bases from V and 1 from J, leaving 11 bases between them. The CDR3 loop spans 13 amino acids. The CDR3 sequence: CAKTLVSNQPQHF. The CDR3 DNA reads TGCGCCAAGACCCTAGTGAGCAATCAGCCCCAGCATTTT.